The TCR beta chain under discussion was sequenced for a study of CD8 T cells in Susac syndrome. The CDR3 contains 15 residues. V was pared by 5 bases and J by 1 base, with 14 bases between. The germline CDR1 and CDR2 sequences are LNHDA and SQIVND (reference sequence). The RNA input was 0.5 to 1 ug, and it was reverse transcribed with random hexamers. TCRdb called the immunoSEQ multiplex PCR reads again in MiXCR, with one record for every CDR3 protein. The sample consists of approximately 150,000 distinct CDR3 sequences, over 75% of them appearing once. This chain links TRBV19 with TRBJ1-1; D possibly corresponds to TRBD1 (5 bases). The sequence came from a human donor with multiple sclerosis. Input material: CD8+ T cells from PBMCs. CDR3 protein: CASSSRGDGNTEAFF. CDR3 DNA: TGTGCCAGTAGTTCACGGGGCGACGGGAACACTGAAGCTTTCTTT.